This T cell receptor beta chain was observed in a study of blood T cell repertoires in COVID-19. The Seattle patients, enrolled during active infection, were followed longitudinally. In the case of this clone: The sample has other DNA sequences that encode this CDR3 too.

J was trimmed by 4 bases and V by 3 bases; bases with no gene match: 1. Looked up from germline, CDR1 is KGHSH and CDR2 is LQKENI. The CDR3 is 14 residues long. Sequencing used immunoSEQ multiplex PCR; TCRdb keeps in-frame clones, though not all of them. The table records 100,000 to 150,000 clones, around 89% of them present only once. The source of this sequence is a man in his 60s with COVID-19, enrolled during active disease. The rearrangement joins TRBV18 to TRBJ1-5, with TRBD1 matching 9 bases. Sequencing was carried out using peripheral blood. CDR3 nucleotide sequence: TGTGCCAGCTCACCGGGACAGGGAAATCAGCCCCAGCATTTT. Translation gives CASSPGQGNQPQHF.